A single T cell receptor (beta chain) is shown here with its context. Its antigen is not known. About 100 mL of blood, on average, came from one heparinised draw per donor. The CDR3 loop spans 15 amino acids. CDR1 and CDR2 from the germline V gene are SGDLS and YYNGEE. V lost 0 bases, J lost 0 bases, and 7 bases lay in between. The data are from a study of beta chain features in type 1 diabetes. Broader study findings: Among patients with Type 1 diabetes, TCRB CDR3s were moderately but significantly shorter in every one of the four CD4+ subsets. Researchers reported that naive, central memory and Treg TCRB repertoires appeared more similar in patients than in healthy donors.

All of the isolated RNA was reverse transcribed, so expressed TCRB transcripts were sequenced. The repertoire was sequenced with immunoSEQ multiplex PCR; TCRdb's copy has only in-frame clones and lacks some. The sample consists of 120,000 to 150,000 clones, under 60% of them appearing once. The receptor was isolated from a man between 18 and 29 years old in good health. The rearrangement joins TRBV9 to TRBJ1-5; no reliable D call. The specimen sequenced was Tregs from blood. The CDR3 sequence: CASSVGSYSNQPQHF. The CDR3 nucleotides read TGTGCCAGCAGCGTAGGCAGTTATAGCAATCAGCCCCAGCATTTT. Together with reference TRBV9 and TRBJ1-5, the CDR3 gives the full variable domain: DSGVTQTPKHLITATGQRVTLRCSPRSGDLSVYWYQQSLDQGLQFLIQYYNGEERAKGNILERFSAQQFPDLHSELNLSSLELGDSALYFCASSVGSYSNQPQHFGDGTRLSIL.